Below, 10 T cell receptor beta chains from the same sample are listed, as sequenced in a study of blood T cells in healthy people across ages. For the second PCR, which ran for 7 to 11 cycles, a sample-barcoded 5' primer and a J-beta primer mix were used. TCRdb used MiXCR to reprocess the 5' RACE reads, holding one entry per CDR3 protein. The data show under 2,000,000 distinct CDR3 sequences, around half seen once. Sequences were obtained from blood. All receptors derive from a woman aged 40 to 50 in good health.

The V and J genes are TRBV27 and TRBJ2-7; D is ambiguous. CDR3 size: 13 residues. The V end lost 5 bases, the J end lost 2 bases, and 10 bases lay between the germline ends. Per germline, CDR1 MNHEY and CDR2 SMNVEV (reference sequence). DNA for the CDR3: TGTGCCAGCAGTCCCCGGCCCACCTACGAGCAGTACTTC. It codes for CASSPRPTYEQYF.

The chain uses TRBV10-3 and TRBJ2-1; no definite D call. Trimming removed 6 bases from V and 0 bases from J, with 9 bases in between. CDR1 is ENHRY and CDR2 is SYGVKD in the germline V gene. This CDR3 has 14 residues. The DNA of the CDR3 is TGTGCCATCAGCGCCCAGAGCTCCTACAATGAGCAGTTCTTC. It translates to CAISAQSSYNEQFF.

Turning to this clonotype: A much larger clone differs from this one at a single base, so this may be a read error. The CDR3 nucleotides read TGCAGCGTTGCCGGACAGAGGGTCTACGAGCAGTTCTTC. This sequence encodes CSVAGQRVYEQFF. The rearrangement joins TRBV29-1 to TRBJ2-1; D perhaps matches TRBD1 (6 bases). CDR1 is SQVTM, CDR2 ANQGSEA, per germline. The CDR3 sequence is 13 residues long. V lost 4 bases and J lost 10, with 17 bases in between.

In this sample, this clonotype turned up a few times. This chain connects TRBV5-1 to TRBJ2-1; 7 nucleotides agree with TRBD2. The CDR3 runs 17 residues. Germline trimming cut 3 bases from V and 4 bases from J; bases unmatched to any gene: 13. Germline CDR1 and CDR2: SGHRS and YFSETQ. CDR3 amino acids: CASSWIGRPGGYNEQFF. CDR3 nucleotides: TGCGCCAGCAGCTGGATAGGGAGGCCCGGGGGGTACAATGAGCAGTTCTTC.

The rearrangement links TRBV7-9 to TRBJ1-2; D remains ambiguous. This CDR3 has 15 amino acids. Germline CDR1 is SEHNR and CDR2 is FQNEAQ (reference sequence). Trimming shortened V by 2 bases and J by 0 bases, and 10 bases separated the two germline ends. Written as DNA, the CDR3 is TGTGCCAGCAGCTTACTCGATAGGGCTAACTATGGCTACACCTTC. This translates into CASSLLDRANYGYTF.

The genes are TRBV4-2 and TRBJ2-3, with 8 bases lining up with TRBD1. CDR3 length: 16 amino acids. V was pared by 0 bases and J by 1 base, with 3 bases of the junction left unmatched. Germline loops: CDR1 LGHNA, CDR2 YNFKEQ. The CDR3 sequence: CASSQDNRGGTDTQYF. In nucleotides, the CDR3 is TGTGCCAGCAGCCAAGATAACAGGGGGGGCACAGATACGCAGTATTTT.

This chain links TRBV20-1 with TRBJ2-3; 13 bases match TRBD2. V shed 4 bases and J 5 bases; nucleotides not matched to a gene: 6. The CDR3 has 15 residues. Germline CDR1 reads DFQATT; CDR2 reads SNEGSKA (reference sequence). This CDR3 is CSATTSGGAVDTQYF. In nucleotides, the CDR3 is TGCAGTGCTACAACTAGCGGGGGGGCCGTAGATACGCAGTATTTT.

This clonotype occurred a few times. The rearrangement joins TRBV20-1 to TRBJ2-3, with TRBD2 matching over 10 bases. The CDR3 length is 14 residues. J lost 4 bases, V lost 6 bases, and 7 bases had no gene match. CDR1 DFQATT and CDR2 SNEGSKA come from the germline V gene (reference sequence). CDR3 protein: CSAASGGASDTQYF. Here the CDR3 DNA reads TGCAGTGCAGCAAGCGGGGGGGCATCAGATACGCAGTATTTT.

The CDR3 is CASSPSGAHGYTF. The CDR3 region has the DNA TGTGCCAGCAGTCCATCAGGGGCGCATGGCTACACCTTC. The rearrangement joins TRBV12-3 or TRBV12-4 to TRBJ1-2, with D maybe TRBD1 (6 bases). Trimming shortened V by 5 bases and J by 6 bases, and 13 bases separated the two germline ends. The CDR3 loop spans 13 amino acids.

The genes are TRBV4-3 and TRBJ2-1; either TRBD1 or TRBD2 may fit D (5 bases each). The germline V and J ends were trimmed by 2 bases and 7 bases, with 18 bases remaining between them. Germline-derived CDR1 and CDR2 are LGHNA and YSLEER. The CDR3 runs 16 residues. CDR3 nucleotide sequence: TGCGCCAGCAGCCAAATCCGGGACGGGGAAGGGAATGAGCAGTTCTTC. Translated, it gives CASSQIRDGEGNEQFF.